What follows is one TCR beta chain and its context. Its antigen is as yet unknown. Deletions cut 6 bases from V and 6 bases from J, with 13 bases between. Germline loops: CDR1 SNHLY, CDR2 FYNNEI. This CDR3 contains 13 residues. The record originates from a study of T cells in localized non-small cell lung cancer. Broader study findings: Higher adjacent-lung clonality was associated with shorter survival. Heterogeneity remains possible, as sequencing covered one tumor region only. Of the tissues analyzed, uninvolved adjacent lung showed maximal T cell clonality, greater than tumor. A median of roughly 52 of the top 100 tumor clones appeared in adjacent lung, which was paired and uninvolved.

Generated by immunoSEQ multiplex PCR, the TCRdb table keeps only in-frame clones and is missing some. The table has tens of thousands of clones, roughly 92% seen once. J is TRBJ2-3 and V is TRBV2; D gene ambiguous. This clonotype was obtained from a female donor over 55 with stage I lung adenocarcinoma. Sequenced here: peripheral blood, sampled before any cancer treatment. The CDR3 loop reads CASRLFMGDTQYF. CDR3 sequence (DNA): TGTGCCAGCAGACTCTTTATGGGTGATACGCAGTATTTT.